This TCR beta chain was identified in a study of OX40 agonist ivuxolimab in advanced cancers. About the study: Partial responses were observed in three patients, of whom one had hepatocellular carcinoma and two had cutaneous melanoma.

Blood draws occurred at baseline, cycle 4 day 1, and cycle 7 day 1. The germline CDR1 and CDR2 sequences are LGHNA and YNFKEQ. Trimming pared 1 base from V and 2 bases from J, leaving 11 bases between. This CDR3 comprises 15 residues. Libraries were prepared by immunoSEQ multiplex PCR; TCRdb keeps only in-frame clonotypes and omits some of them. The sample includes around 65,000 clones, approximately 92% of them seen just once. This material consisted of CD4+ or CD8+ T cells sorted from blood, taken in a trial of the OX40 agonist ivuxolimab. The chain combines TRBV4-2 with TRBJ2-5; D not resolved. The TCR sequence derives from an adult with an advanced solid tumor such as melanoma, head and neck, liver or kidney cancer. This chain's CDR3 is CASSQGYGRQETQYF. CDR3 nucleotides: TGTGCCAGCAGCCAAGGGTACGGGCGGCAAGAGACCCAGTACTTC.